These 31 T cell receptor beta chains originate from one sample sequenced in a study of blood T cell repertoires in COVID-19. TCRdb keeps only in-frame clones here, not all; method: immunoSEQ multiplex PCR. Of nearly 350,000 clones detected, about 88% appear once; the ten largest clones hold 7.3%. Sequencing was carried out using peripheral blood. Source of these receptors: a woman between 70 and 85 years old with COVID-19, enrolled during active disease.

The rearrangement joins TRBV5-1 to TRBJ1-2; D remains ambiguous. The germline V and J ends were trimmed by 4 bases and 4 bases, with 14 bases remaining between them. CDR3 length equals 14 residues. Looked up from germline, CDR1 is SGHRS and CDR2 is YFSETQ. This CDR3 is CASSPGDPSYGYTF. As DNA, the CDR3 is TGCGCCAGCAGCCCCGGAGACCCTAGCTATGGCTACACCTTC.

This clone turned up a few times. The chain uses TRBV27 and TRBJ2-3; 7 bases match TRBD2. The length of the CDR3 is 17 residues. Germline values: CDR1 MNHEY, CDR2 SMNVEV (reference sequence). Losses at the gene ends were 4 bases for V and 2 bases for J; bases not matched to a gene: 12. The CDR3 nucleotides read TGTGCCAGCAGTTCCCCCCTTTTGGGGGGGTACACAGATACGCAGTATTTT. It yields the protein CASSSPLLGGYTDTQYF.

This sequence joins TRBV2 and TRBJ2-5, with 11 bases fitting TRBD2. CDR1 is SNHLY, CDR2 FYNNEI, per germline. The CDR3 is 13 residues long. The V segment lost 11 bases and the J segment 5 bases; nucleotides outside the gene matches: 7. The CDR3 DNA is TGTGCCGGTAGCGGGGGGGCCGGGGAGACCCAGTACTTC. Its protein product is CAGSGGAGETQYF.

This clone is a singleton in its sample. The V and J genes are TRBV3-1 (or the pseudogene TRBV3-2) and TRBJ2-7; 13 bases align to TRBD2. The J segment lost 4 bases and the V segment lost 6 bases, leaving 9 bases of the junction unmatched. This CDR3 contains 16 residues. Germline V gene sequence: CDR1 LGHDT, CDR2 YNNKEL (reference sequence). The CDR3 DNA reads as TGTGCCAGCAGTCGTCAACTAGCGGGGGGGCGGTACGAGCAGTACTTC. Its translation: CASSRQLAGGRYEQYF.

V usage is TRBV9 and J usage is TRBJ1-2; the D gene is possibly TRBD1 (6 bases). Germline V gives CDR1 SGDLS, CDR2 YYNGEE. The germline V and J ends were trimmed by 4 bases and 0 bases, with 10 bases remaining between them. The CDR3 is made up of 14 amino acids. In DNA, the CDR3 is TGTGCCAGCAGCCCCGGGACACCTAACTATGGCTACACCTTC. It translates to CASSPGTPNYGYTF.

This sequence joins TRBV28 and TRBJ2-7; D unclear. Germline V gene sequence: CDR1 MDHEN, CDR2 SYDVKM. This CDR3 has 12 amino acids. V was pared by 4 bases and J by 6 bases, with 10 bases between. The CDR3 nucleotides read TGTGCCAGCAGTTCTACCCCCCGCGAGCAGTACTTC. Protein: CASSSTPREQYF.

This sequence joins TRBV4-1 and TRBJ2-3, with 13 positions matching TRBD2. Germline V CDR1 and CDR2: MGHRA, YSYEKL. CDR3 length: 17 residues. Losses at the gene ends were 2 bases for V and 3 bases for J; bases not matched to a gene: 5. CDR3 amino acids: CASSQRLAGGSTDTQYF. The CDR3 bases are TGCGCCAGCAGCCAACGACTAGCGGGGGGAAGTACAGATACGCAGTATTTT.

The table lists this clone with a few counts. The chain has TRBV7-9 and TRBJ2-1, with 12 bases lining up with TRBD2. V was pared by 7 bases and J by 9 bases, with 10 bases of the junction left unmatched. This CDR3 contains 15 residues. Germline CDR1 reads SEHNR; CDR2 reads FQNEAQ (reference sequence). CDR3 amino acids: CASTVASGGAAEQFF. For the CDR3, the DNA is TGTGCCAGCACTGTCGCTAGCGGGGGGGCCGCTGAGCAGTTCTTC. The full variable domain, its missing parts supplied by reference TRBV7-9 and TRBJ2-1, is DTGVSQNPRHKITKRGQNVTFRCDPISEHNRLYWYRQTLGQGPEFLTYFQNEAQLEKSRLLSDRFSAERPKGSFSTLEIQRTEQGDSAMYLCASTVASGGAAEQFFGPGTRLTVL.

V gene TRBV9 combines with J gene TRBJ2-2; 10 positions match TRBD2. After removal of 1 base from V and 2 bases from J, the junction contained 5 bases not matched to a gene. Germline V lookup: CDR1 SGDLS, CDR2 YYNGEE. This CDR3 has 17 amino acids. In DNA, the CDR3 is TGTGCCAGCAGCGTAACTCTAGCGGGGGCTAACACCGGGGAGCTGTTTTTT. Translated: CASSVTLAGANTGELFF.

This clone was seen repeatedly, ten times or more. This chain's CDR3 is CASSVLRTGGGYGYTF. The CDR3 bases are TGTGCCAGCAGTGTTCTTCGGACAGGGGGCGGCTATGGCTACACCTTC. The chain couples TRBV6-1 to TRBJ1-2, with 11 bases matching TRBD1. This CDR3 has 16 residues. The junction had 8 bases not matched to a gene; V was cut back by 4 bases and J by 4 bases. Germline-derived CDR1 and CDR2 are MNHNS and SASEGT.

The V call is TRBV23-1, the J call TRBJ2-2, with 7 bases matching TRBD2. TRBV23-1 is an ORF; its function is uncertain. The CDR3 runs 15 residues. Unmatched junction bases numbered 7, after V lost 7 bases and J lost 2 bases. In nucleotides, the CDR3 is TGCGCCAGCACCAACCGGGGGGATAACACCGGGGAGCTGTTTTTT. Translated: CASTNRGDNTGELFF.

The chain is built from TRBV27 and TRBJ2-1; D not resolved. Trimming cost V 3 bases and J 6 bases, with 18 bases left between them. The CDR3 covers 16 residues. Germline V gene data show CDR1 as MNHEY and CDR2 as SMNVEV (reference sequence). In DNA form, the CDR3 reads TGTGCCAGCAGTTTCCCAGGTTGGGCAGCCCCCAATGAGCAGTTCTTC. Translating gives CASSFPGWAAPNEQFF.

The genes are TRBV4-3 and TRBJ2-7; a possible D gene is TRBD1 (7 bases). Germline CDR1 reads LGHNA; CDR2 reads YSLEER. The V gene lost 4 bases and the J gene lost 6 bases, with 16 bases spanning the gap. The CDR3 has 14 amino acids. The chain's CDR3 is CASSLVGQEGEQYF. The DNA for the CDR3 is TGCGCCAGCAGCCTGGTCGGACAGGAGGGCGAGCAGTACTTC.

The chain combines TRBV4-1 with TRBJ2-1, with 13 bases matching TRBD2. J was trimmed by 0 bases and V by 0 bases; bases with no gene match: 11. The CDR3 spans 21 residues. The germline V gene has CDR1 MGHRA and CDR2 YSYEKL. Here the CDR3 reads CASSQEASTSGGPSSYNEQFF. CDR3 coding DNA: TGCGCCAGCAGCCAAGAGGCTTCGACTAGCGGGGGGCCGAGCTCCTACAATGAGCAGTTCTTC.

This clone came up once. The rearrangement uses TRBV5-6 and TRBJ1-1; possibly TRBD1 for D (6 bases). The CDR3 loop spans 13 amino acids. Trimming removed 5 bases from V and 0 bases from J, with 8 bases in between. Germline CDR1 SGHDT, CDR2 YYEEEE. The DNA for the CDR3 is TGTGCCAGCAGAGAGGGGGTGAACACTGAAGCTTTCTTT. Translation: CASREGVNTEAFF.

The chain carries TRBV29-1 and TRBJ1-5, with D hard to call. Trimming left V 6 bases short and J 7 bases short, with 16 bases between. This CDR3 has 13 amino acids. Germline CDR1 reads SQVTM; CDR2 reads ANQGSEA. CDR3 in amino acids: CSVEVAVGQPQHF. The CDR3 coding sequence is TGCAGCGTAGAGGTGGCAGTCGGACAGCCCCAGCATTTT. Combining the CDR3 with reference TRBV29-1 and TRBJ1-5 gives the whole variable domain SAVISQKPSRDICQRGTSLTIQCQVDSQVTMMFWYRQQPGQSLTLIATANQGSEATYESGFVIDKFPISRPNLTFSTLTVSNMSPEDSSIYLCSVEVAVGQPQHFGDGTRLSIL.

On this clone: A junction boundary mismatches the germline segment, possibly from a read error. The chain is built from TRBV12-3 or TRBV12-4 and TRBJ1-3; the D is unclear. This CDR3 has 12 residues. CDR3 coding DNA: TGTGCCAGCAGTCGCTTGAGGGCTGCTGGTTCCTTT. Translating gives CASSRLRAAGSF.

Details on this clone: The sample has other DNA sequences that encode this CDR3 too. CDR3 DNA sequence: TGTGCCAGCAGTGAAGGAGGGGGCAACTATGGCTACACCTTC. It codes for CASSEGGGNYGYTF. This chain connects TRBV2 to TRBJ1-2; 7 bases line up with TRBD1. The V segment lost 1 base and the J segment 2 bases; nucleotides outside the gene matches: 1. This CDR3 is built from 14 residues. CDR1 and CDR2 (germline): SNHLY, FYNNEI.

This chain links TRBV5-8 with TRBJ1-2, with D unresolved. V lost 1 base, J lost 8 bases, and 9 bases lay in between. Germline V gives CDR1 SGHTS, CDR2 YDEGEE. The CDR3 covers 12 residues. The CDR3 loop is CASSLWEGGYTF. CDR3 sequence (DNA): TGTGCCAGCAGCTTGTGGGAGGGAGGCTACACCTTC.

CDR3 sequence (DNA): TGTGCCAGCTCACCCGGGACAGTCTATGGCTACACCTTC. Protein: CASSPGTVYGYTF. V and J are TRBV18 and TRBJ1-2, with 7 bases fitting TRBD1. V trimming: 3 bases; J trimming: 4 bases; junction bases outside the gene matches: 2. Per the germline V gene, CDR1 is KGHSH and CDR2 is LQKENI. The CDR3 contains 13 residues.

The chain links TRBV13 to TRBJ1-2, with D uncertain. Per germline, CDR1 PRHDT and CDR2 FYEKMQ (reference sequence). The V end was cut by 5 bases, the J end by 0 bases, with 10 bases between. The CDR3 spans 14 residues. In DNA, the CDR3 is TGTGCCAGCAGCCGCATCGGGGCTAACTATGGCTACACCTTC. Its translation: CASSRIGANYGYTF.

The V gene is TRBV27, the J gene TRBJ1-4; D gene ambiguous. V lost 4 bases to trimming and J lost 0 bases, with 12 bases between them. The CDR3 sequence is 16 residues long. Germline CDR1 and CDR2: MNHEY and SMNVEV (reference sequence). The CDR3 nucleotides are TGTGCCAGCAGTTCCCTTTTAGATACAACTAATGAAAAACTGTTTTTT. It codes for CASSSLLDTTNEKLFF.

J is TRBJ1-3 and V is TRBV5-3; possible D gene TRBD1, 5 bases. TRBV5-3 is recorded as an ORF, its role being uncertain. The V and J ends lost 4 bases and 2 bases respectively, with 13 bases between them. CDR3 length: 15 residues. CDR3 loop: CARSPGFSPGNTIYF. DNA for the CDR3: TGTGCCAGAAGCCCAGGGTTCTCGCCTGGAAACACCATATATTTT.

The CDR3 is CASSPGVNQPQHF. The CDR3 nucleotides read TGTGCCAGTAGCCCAGGGGTCAATCAGCCCCAGCATTTT. The gene calls are TRBV19 and TRBJ1-5; D perhaps matches TRBD1 (6 bases). Germline CDR1 LNHDA, CDR2 SQIVND (reference sequence). The CDR3 covers 13 residues. Trimming took off 6 bases at V and 3 bases at J, with 9 bases between the two ends.

As concerns this clone: The junction departs from the called germline gene at one end, perhaps through a read error. The chain combines TRBV4-1 with TRBJ1-2; a weak D match, TRBD1 (5 bases). The CDR3 has 11 amino acids. CDR1 MGHRA and CDR2 YSYEKL come from the germline V gene. The CDR3 reads CASSQETVRRF. In nucleotides, the CDR3 is TGCGCCAGCAGCCAAGAGACAGTAAGGCGTTTC.

V is TRBV6-5 and J is TRBJ2-2; 10 bases are shared with TRBD2. The junction had 6 bases not matched to a gene; V was cut back by 10 bases and J by 1 base. Germline V gene sequence: CDR1 MNHEY, CDR2 SVGAGI. This CDR3 contains 15 residues. The CDR3 loop reads CATNPSGGNTGELFF. CDR3 sequence (DNA): TGTGCCACTAACCCTAGCGGGGGGAACACCGGGGAGCTGTTTTTT.

This chain joins TRBV29-1 and TRBJ2-1, with TRBD1 matching 9 bases. V lost 8 bases and J lost 7; bases outside the gene matches: 9. In germline, CDR1 is SQVTM, CDR2 ANQGSEA. There are 13 residues in the CDR3. The CDR3: CSTYRGQGNEQFF. CDR3 nucleotides: TGCAGCACGTATAGGGGACAGGGAAATGAGCAGTTCTTC.

V is TRBV27 and J is TRBJ2-3; 7 positions agree with TRBD1. Germline-derived CDR1 and CDR2 are MNHEY and SMNVEV (reference sequence). The CDR3 runs to 15 residues. The V and J ends lost 4 bases and 4 bases, in that order; junction bases with no gene match: 8. CDR3 residues: CASSSDRVTADTQYF. The CDR3 nucleotides are TGTGCCAGCAGTTCCGACAGGGTCACCGCAGATACGCAGTATTTT.

This clone was found a few times. V and J are TRBV6-5 and TRBJ1-1; D unclear. CDR1 is MNHEY, CDR2 SVGAGI, per germline. This CDR3 is built from 13 residues. Trimming stripped 4 bases from V and 4 bases from J, with 10 bases between. The CDR3 loop reads CASSFYSSTEAFF. The CDR3 DNA is TGTGCCAGCAGTTTTTATAGTTCCACTGAAGCTTTCTTT.

The genes are TRBV5-1 and TRBJ1-1, with a weak D call TRBD1 (6 bases). CDR3 length equals 17 residues. Per germline, CDR1 SGHRS and CDR2 YFSETQ. V dropped 1 base and J dropped 5 bases, with 21 bases sitting between them. CDR3 nucleotides: TGCGCCAGCAGCTTGAATCCCGGTGCGGGGGGCCGGACTGAAGCTTTCTTT. Translating it yields CASSLNPGAGGRTEAFF.

The chain has TRBV20-1 and TRBJ2-5; no reliable D call. The V end was cut by 6 bases, the J end by 3 bases, with 5 bases between. The CDR3 consists of 10 residues. Looked up from germline, CDR1 is DFQATT and CDR2 is SNEGSKA (reference sequence). In DNA, the CDR3 is TGCAGTGCGCGGAAAGAGACCCAGTACTTC. Protein product: CSARKETQYF.